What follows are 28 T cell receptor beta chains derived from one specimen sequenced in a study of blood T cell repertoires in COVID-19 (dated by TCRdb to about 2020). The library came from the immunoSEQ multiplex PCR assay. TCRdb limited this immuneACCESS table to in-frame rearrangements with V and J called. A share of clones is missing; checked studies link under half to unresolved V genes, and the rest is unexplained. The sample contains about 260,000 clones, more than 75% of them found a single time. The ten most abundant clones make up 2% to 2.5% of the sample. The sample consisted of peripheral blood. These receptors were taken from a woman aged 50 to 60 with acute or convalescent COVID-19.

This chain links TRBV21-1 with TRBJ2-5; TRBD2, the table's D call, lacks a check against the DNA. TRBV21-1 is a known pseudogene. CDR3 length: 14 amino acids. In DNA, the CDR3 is TGTGCCAGCAGCAAAGTGAGAGGAGTTGAGACCCAGTACTTC. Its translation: CASSKVRGVETQYF.

CDR3 sequence (DNA): TGTGCCAGCCGACAGTCCCCTTACGAGCAGTACTTC. This codes for CASRQSPYEQYF. The gene calls are TRBV6-5 and TRBJ2-7, with a possible D match to TRBD1 (5 bases). Trimming took 8 bases from V and 4 from J, leaving 12 bases between them. In germline, CDR1 is MNHEY, CDR2 SVGAGI. The CDR3 loop spans 12 amino acids.

The CDR3 sequence is CASSTNRVGGTEAFF. Here the CDR3 DNA reads TGTGCCAGTAGTACCAACAGGGTCGGCGGAACTGAAGCTTTCTTT. The chain recombines TRBV19 with TRBJ1-1, with D perhaps matching TRBD1 (6 bases). V was cut by 4 bases and J by 5 bases, with 17 bases left in between. The CDR3 extends over 15 amino acids. CDR1 and CDR2 (germline): LNHDA, SQIVND (reference sequence).

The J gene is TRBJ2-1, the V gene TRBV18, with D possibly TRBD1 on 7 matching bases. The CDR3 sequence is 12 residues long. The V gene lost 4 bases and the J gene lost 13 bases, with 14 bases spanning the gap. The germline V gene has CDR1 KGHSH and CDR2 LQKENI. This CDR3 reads CASSLGRGVQFF. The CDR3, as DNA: TGTGCCAGCTCACTAGGCAGGGGGGTACAGTTCTTC.

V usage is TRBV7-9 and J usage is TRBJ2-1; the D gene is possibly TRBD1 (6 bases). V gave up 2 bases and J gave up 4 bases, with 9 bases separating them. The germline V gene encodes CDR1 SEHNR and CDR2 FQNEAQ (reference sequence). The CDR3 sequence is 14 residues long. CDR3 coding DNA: TGTGCCAGCAGCTTAATACAGGGTTACAATGAGCAGTTCTTC. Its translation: CASSLIQGYNEQFF.

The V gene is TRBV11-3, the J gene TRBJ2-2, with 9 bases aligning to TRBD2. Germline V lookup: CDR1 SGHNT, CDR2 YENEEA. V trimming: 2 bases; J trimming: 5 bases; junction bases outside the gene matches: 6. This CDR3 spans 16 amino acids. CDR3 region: CASSLTSGLGTGELFF. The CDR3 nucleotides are TGTGCCAGCAGCTTAACTAGCGGGTTGGGTACCGGGGAGCTGTTTTTT.

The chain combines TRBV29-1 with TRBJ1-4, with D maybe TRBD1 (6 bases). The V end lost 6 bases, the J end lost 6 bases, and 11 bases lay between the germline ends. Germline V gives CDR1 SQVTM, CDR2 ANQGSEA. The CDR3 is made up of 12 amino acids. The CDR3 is CSVGSGDEKLFF. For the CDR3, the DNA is TGCAGCGTAGGATCAGGGGATGAAAAACTGTTTTTT.

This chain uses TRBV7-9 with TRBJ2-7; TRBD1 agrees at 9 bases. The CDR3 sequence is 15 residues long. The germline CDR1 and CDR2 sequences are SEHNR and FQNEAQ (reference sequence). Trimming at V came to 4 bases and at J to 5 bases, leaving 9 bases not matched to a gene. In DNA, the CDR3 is TGTGCCAGCAGCTCCCTAGGGGACAGGGTGAACGAGCAGTACTTC. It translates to CASSSLGDRVNEQYF.

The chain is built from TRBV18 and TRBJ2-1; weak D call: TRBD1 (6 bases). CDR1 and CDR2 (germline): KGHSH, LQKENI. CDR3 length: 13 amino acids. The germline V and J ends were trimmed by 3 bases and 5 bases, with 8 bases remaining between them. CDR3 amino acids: CASSPGQNNEQFF. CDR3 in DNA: TGTGCCAGCTCACCCGGACAGAACAATGAGCAGTTCTTC.

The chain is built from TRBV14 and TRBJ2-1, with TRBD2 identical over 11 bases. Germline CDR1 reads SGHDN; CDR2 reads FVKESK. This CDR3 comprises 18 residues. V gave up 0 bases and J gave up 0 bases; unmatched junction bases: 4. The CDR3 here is CASSQDWTSGRSYNEQFF. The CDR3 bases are TGTGCCAGCAGCCAAGATTGGACTAGCGGGCGCTCCTACAATGAGCAGTTCTTC.

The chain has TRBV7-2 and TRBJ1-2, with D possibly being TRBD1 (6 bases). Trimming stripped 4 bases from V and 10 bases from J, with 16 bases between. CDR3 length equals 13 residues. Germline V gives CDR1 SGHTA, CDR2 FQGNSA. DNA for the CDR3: TGTGCCAGCAGCTCAAATACAGGGATGCCCTACACCTTC. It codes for CASSSNTGMPYTF.

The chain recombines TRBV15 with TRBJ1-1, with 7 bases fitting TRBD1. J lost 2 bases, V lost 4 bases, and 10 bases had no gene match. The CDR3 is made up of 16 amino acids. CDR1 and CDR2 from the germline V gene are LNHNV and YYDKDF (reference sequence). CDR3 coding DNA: TGTGCCACCAGCACGACGCAGGGACAGATAAACACTGAAGCTTTCTTT. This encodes CATSTTQGQINTEAFF.

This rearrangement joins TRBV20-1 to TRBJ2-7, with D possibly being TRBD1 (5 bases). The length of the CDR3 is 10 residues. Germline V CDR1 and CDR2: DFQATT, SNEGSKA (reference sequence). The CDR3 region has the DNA TGCAGCCTAGGGGACTACGAGCAGTACTTC. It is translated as CSLGDYEQYF.

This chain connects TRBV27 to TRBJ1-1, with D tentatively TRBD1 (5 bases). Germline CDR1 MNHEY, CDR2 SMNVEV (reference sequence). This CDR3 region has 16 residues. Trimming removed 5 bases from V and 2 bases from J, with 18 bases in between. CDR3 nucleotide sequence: TGTGCCAGCAGTGACGAAGGGGCAGGCAAAAACACTGAAGCTTTCTTT. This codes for CASSDEGAGKNTEAFF.

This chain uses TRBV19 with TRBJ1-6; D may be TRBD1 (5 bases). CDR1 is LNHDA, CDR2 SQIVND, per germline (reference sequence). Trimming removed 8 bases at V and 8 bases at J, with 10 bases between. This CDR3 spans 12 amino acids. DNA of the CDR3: TGTGCCAGTGGGTCGGGGGATTCACCCCTCCACTTT. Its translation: CASGSGDSPLHF.

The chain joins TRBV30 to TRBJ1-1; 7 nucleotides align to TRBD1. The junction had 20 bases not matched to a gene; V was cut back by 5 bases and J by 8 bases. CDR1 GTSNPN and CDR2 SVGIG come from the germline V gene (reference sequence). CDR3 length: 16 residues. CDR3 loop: CAWQPLKRGLKGEAFF. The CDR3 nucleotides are TGTGCCTGGCAACCGCTTAAAAGGGGGCTTAAAGGAGAAGCTTTCTTT.

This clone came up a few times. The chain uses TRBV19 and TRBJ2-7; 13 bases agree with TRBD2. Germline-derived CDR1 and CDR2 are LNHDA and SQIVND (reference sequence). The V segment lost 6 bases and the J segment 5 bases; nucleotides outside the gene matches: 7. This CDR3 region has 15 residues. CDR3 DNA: TGTGCCAGTAGACCGGGACTAGCGGGAAAGAACGAGCAGTACTTC. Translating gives CASRPGLAGKNEQYF.

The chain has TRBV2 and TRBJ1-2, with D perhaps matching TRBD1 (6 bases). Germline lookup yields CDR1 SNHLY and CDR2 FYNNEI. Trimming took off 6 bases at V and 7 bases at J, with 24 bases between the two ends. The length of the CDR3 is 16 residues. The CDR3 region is CASRNSGHPGLVGYTF. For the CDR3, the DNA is TGTGCCAGCAGAAACTCGGGACACCCCGGTTTAGTTGGCTACACCTTC.

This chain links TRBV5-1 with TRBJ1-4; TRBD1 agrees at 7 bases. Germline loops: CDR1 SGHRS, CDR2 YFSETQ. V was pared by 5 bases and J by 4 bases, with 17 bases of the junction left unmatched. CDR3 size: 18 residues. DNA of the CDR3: TGCGCCAGCAGTCCCGGGACAGTGGCTTCGGGAGTTAATGAAAAACTGTTTTTT. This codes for CASSPGTVASGVNEKLFF.

Written as DNA, the CDR3 is TGTGCCAGCAGCTTAAGGGCGGGAGGGCCAGGGGAGCAGTTCTTC. Amino acids: CASSLRAGGPGEQFF. This chain connects TRBV7-6 to TRBJ2-1, with TRBD2 matching 9 bases. V trimming: 2 bases; J trimming: 10 bases; junction bases outside the gene matches: 9. The germline gives CDR1 SGHVS, CDR2 FNYEAQ. The CDR3 extends over 15 amino acids.

CDR3 residues: CASSSAGEDTQYF. The CDR3 DNA is TGTGCCAGCAGCTCCGCGGGGGAAGATACGCAGTATTTT. V gene TRBV7-9 combines with J gene TRBJ2-3; TRBD2 aligns across 7 bases. The CDR3 has 13 amino acids. V shed 4 bases and J 5 bases; nucleotides not matched to a gene: 3. Germline assignment: CDR1 SEHNR and CDR2 FQNEAQ (reference sequence).

In DNA form, the CDR3 reads TGTGCCAGCACGAAAAGACAGGGCACTGAAGCTTTCTTT. Amino acid sequence: CASTKRQGTEAFF. This chain joins TRBV7-9 and TRBJ1-1; 7 nucleotides match TRBD1. The CDR3 is 13 residues long. With V trimmed by 7 bases and J by 4 bases, 6 bases remained unmatched. From germline, CDR1 is SEHNR and CDR2 FQNEAQ (reference sequence). Drawing the rest from reference TRBV7-9 and TRBJ1-1, the complete variable domain is DTGVSQNPRHKITKRGQNVTFRCDPISEHNRLYWYRQTLGQGPEFLTYFQNEAQLEKSRLLSDRFSAERPKGSFSTLEIQRTEQGDSAMYLCASTKRQGTEAFFGQGTRLTVV.

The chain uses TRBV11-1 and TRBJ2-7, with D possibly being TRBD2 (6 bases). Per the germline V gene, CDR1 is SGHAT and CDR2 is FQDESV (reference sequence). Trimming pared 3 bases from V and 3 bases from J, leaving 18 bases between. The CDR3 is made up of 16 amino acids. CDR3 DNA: TGTGCCAGCAGCTTGGGAATCGGGAGCGGTCTCTACGAGCAGTACTTC. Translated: CASSLGIGSGLYEQYF. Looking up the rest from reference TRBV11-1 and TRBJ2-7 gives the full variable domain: EAEVAQSPRYKITEKSQAVAFWCDPISGHATLYWYRQILGQGPELLVQFQDESVVDDSQLPKDRFSAERLKGVDSTLKIQPAELGDSAMYLCASSLGIGSGLYEQYFGPGTRLTVT.

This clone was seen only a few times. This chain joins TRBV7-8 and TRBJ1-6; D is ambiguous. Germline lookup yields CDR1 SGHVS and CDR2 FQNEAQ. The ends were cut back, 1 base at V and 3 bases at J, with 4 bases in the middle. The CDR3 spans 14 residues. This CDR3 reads CASSLESYNSPLHF. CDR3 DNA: TGTGCCAGCAGCTTAGAGAGCTATAATTCACCCCTCCACTTT.

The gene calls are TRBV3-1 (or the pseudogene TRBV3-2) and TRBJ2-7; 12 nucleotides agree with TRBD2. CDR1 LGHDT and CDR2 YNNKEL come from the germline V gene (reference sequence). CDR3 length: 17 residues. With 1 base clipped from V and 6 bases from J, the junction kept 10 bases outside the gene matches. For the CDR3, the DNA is TGTGCCAGCAGCCAAGTTCTGAAGCGGACTAGCGGGACCGAGCAGTACTTC. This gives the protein CASSQVLKRTSGTEQYF.

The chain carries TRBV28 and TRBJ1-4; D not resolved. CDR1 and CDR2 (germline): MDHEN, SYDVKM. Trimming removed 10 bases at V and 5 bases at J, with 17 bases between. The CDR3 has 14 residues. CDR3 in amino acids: CATIRSRHNEKLFF. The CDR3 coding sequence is TGTGCCACCATACGGTCTCGACACAATGAAAAACTGTTTTTT.

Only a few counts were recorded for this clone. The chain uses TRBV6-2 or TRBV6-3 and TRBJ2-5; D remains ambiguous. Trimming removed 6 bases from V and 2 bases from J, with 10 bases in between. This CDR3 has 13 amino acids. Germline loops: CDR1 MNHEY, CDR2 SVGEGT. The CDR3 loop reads CASSLARQETQYF. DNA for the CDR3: TGTGCCAGCAGCCTTGCTCGGCAAGAGACCCAGTACTTC.

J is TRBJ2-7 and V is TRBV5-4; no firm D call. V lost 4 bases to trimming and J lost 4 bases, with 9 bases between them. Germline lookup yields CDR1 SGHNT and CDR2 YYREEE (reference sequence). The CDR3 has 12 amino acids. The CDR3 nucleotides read TGTGCCAGCAGCCGAGCAGGTTACGAGCAGTACTTC. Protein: CASSRAGYEQYF.